Listed here are 4 T cell receptor beta chains from one sample, sequenced in a study of cytomegalovirus exposure and HLA in healthy donors. The study ran its PCR with 60 Vbeta and 13 Jbeta primers. TCRdb's table, derived via immunoSEQ multiplex PCR, lists solely in-frame clones and lacks some. The sample records around 190,000 clones, roughly 72% being singletons. Sequenced: PBMCs. The receptors here all came from a man younger than 45 in good health and CMV-seronegative.

The V gene is TRBV5-1, the J gene TRBJ2-7; perhaps TRBD1 as D (6 bases). The V and J ends lost 1 base and 5 bases respectively, with 7 bases between them. The CDR3 covers 12 residues. CDR1 is SGHRS and CDR2 is YFSETQ in the germline V gene. CDR3 sequence (DNA): TGCGCCAGCAGCTTGAGACAGGACGAGCAGTACTTC. Translation: CASSLRQDEQYF.

This clone was counted a single time. The V call is TRBV28, the J call TRBJ2-7; the D is unclear. Germline V CDR1 and CDR2: MDHEN, SYDVKM. V dropped 7 bases and J dropped 3 bases, with 25 bases sitting between them. The CDR3 has 17 amino acids. CDR3 bases: TGTGCCAGCACCAAATCGACTGCGACTGTTCTCCGCTACGAGCAGTACTTC. It yields the protein CASTKSTATVLRYEQYF.

The rearrangement links TRBV4-1 to TRBJ2-5; D is uncertain. Germline V gene data show CDR1 as MGHRA and CDR2 as YSYEKL. Trimming pared 2 bases from V and 2 bases from J, leaving 9 bases between. CDR3 length equals 14 residues. The CDR3 coding sequence is TGCGCCAGCAGCCAAAGTCACTCACAAGAGACCCAGTACTTC. Residues: CASSQSHSQETQYF.

The chain uses TRBV7-9 and TRBJ2-7; TRBD2 agrees at 12 bases. Germline V gene sequence: CDR1 SEHNR, CDR2 FQNEAQ (reference sequence). The CDR3 is 17 amino acids. J gave up 4 bases and V 1 base, and 8 bases lay outside the gene matches. This CDR3 reads CASSLVLPSGRGYEQYF. The CDR3 bases are TGTGCCAGCAGCTTAGTTCTTCCTAGCGGGAGGGGGTACGAGCAGTACTTC.